This passage covers 18 T cell receptor beta chains from one sample sequenced in a study of OX40 agonist ivuxolimab in advanced cancers. Data came from immunoSEQ multiplex PCR; TCRdb stores just in-frame clones and leaves some out. Of about 67,000 clones listed, around 81% are singletons. This specimen consisted of CD4+ or CD8+ T cells sorted from blood, obtained in a trial of the OX40 agonist ivuxolimab. Receptor source: an adult with an advanced solid tumor such as melanoma, head and neck, liver or kidney cancer.

This clone was observed a handful of times. This same CDR3 is encoded by further DNA sequences in the sample. The DNA of the CDR3 is TGTGCCAGCTCACCGAGGACAGGGAACTCTGGGGCCAACGTCCTGACTTTC. Protein sequence: CASSPRTGNSGANVLTF. The rearrangement links TRBV18 to TRBJ2-6; 8 bases map to TRBD1. V lost 3 bases, J lost 0 bases, and 4 bases stayed unmatched. CDR1 is KGHSH and CDR2 is LQKENI in the germline V gene. The CDR3 length is 17 residues.

The V call is TRBV7-3, the J call TRBJ2-5, with D uncertain. Germline CDR1 SGHTA, CDR2 FQGTGA. V dropped 2 bases and J dropped 4 bases, with 11 bases sitting between them. This CDR3 region has 14 residues. The CDR3 region is CASSLGSLAETQYF. The CDR3 region has the DNA TGTGCCAGCAGCTTAGGGTCCCTGGCAGAGACCCAGTACTTC.

The rearrangement joins TRBV27 to TRBJ2-7; unclear D gene. V lost 5 bases and J lost 4, with 12 bases in between. This CDR3 contains 13 residues. The germline CDR1 and CDR2 sequences are MNHEY and SMNVEV (reference sequence). CDR3 DNA sequence: TGTGCCAGCAGTCCCCGGCCATTTTACGAGCAGTACTTC. It is translated as CASSPRPFYEQYF.

This chain joins TRBV7-2 and TRBJ2-5, with D possibly TRBD1 on 7 matching bases. Germline-derived CDR1 and CDR2 are SGHTA and FQGNSA. This CDR3 has 15 residues. V gave up 5 bases and J gave up 1 base, with 14 bases separating them. The CDR3 spells CASSPRGQFQETQYF. CDR3 in DNA: TGTGCCAGCAGCCCGCGGGGACAGTTCCAAGAGACCCAGTACTTC.

The chain combines TRBV6-1 with TRBJ1-5; no clear D gene. The V and J ends lost 0 bases and 0 bases respectively, with 9 bases between them. CDR1 MNHNS and CDR2 SASEGT come from the germline V gene. The CDR3 runs to 16 residues. This CDR3 is CASSEANRDSNQPQHF. The CDR3 nucleotides are TGTGCCAGCAGTGAAGCGAATCGGGATAGCAATCAGCCCCAGCATTTT.

This clone has more than one count but fewer than ten. This chain links TRBV6-6 with TRBJ1-2; a possible D gene is TRBD1 (5 bases). Germline V gene data show CDR1 as MNHNY and CDR2 as SVGAGI (reference sequence). The CDR3 runs 16 residues. V was trimmed by 2 bases and J by 1 base, leaving 14 bases between them. The DNA for the CDR3 is TGTGCCAGCAGTTACCACCCCAGGGAGGGTAACTATGGCTACACCTTC. Translation gives CASSYHPREGNYGYTF.

This clone was detected only a few times. The chain couples TRBV2 to TRBJ1-4, with D unclear. This CDR3 spans 10 amino acids. Germline lookup yields CDR1 SNHLY and CDR2 FYNNEI. Trimming took off 6 bases at V and 5 bases at J, with 1 base between the two ends. CDR3 in amino acids: CASRNEKLFF. The CDR3 DNA follows: TGTGCCAGCAGAAATGAAAAACTGTTTTTT.

V usage is TRBV14 and J usage is TRBJ2-3; 7 bases line up with TRBD1. The CDR3 totals 15 residues. Germline V gives CDR1 SGHDN, CDR2 FVKESK. V was clipped by 4 bases and J by 0 bases; unmatched bases: 4. CDR3 nucleotide sequence: TGTGCCAGCAGCCGACTGACAGGGAGCACAGATACGCAGTATTTT. Its protein product is CASSRLTGSTDTQYF.

The chain carries TRBV15 and TRBJ1-5; D may be TRBD1 (5 bases). This CDR3 has 14 amino acids. CDR1 is LNHNV, CDR2 YYDKDF, per germline (reference sequence). Deletions cut 3 bases from V and 0 bases from J, with 6 bases between. CDR3 protein: CATSRRGSNQPQHF. The CDR3 DNA reads TGTGCCACCAGCAGGAGGGGTAGCAATCAGCCCCAGCATTTT.

This clone has only a few counts. J is TRBJ1-6 and V is TRBV6-1, with a possible D match to TRBD1 (5 bases). Trimming left V 6 bases short and J 0 bases short, with 12 bases between. Germline V lookup: CDR1 MNHNS, CDR2 SASEGT. This CDR3 comprises 16 residues. Here the CDR3 reads CASSERGNSYNSPLHF. CDR3 coding DNA: TGTGCCAGCAGCGAAAGGGGAAACTCCTATAATTCACCCCTCCACTTT.

The genes are TRBV6-1 and TRBJ2-2, with D perhaps matching TRBD2 (6 bases). Between the trimmed V and J ends, which lost 4 bases and 8 bases, there was a span of 14 bases. The CDR3 runs 14 residues. The V gene's germline CDR1 is MNHNS and CDR2 SASEGT. Here the CDR3 reads CASSVLTGGGELFF. For the CDR3, the DNA is TGTGCCAGCAGTGTGTTAACTGGAGGGGGGGAGCTGTTTTTT.

The rearrangement uses TRBV7-3 and TRBJ2-1; TRBD2 might be the D (5 bases). The V end lost 1 base, the J end lost 4 bases, and 11 bases lay between the germline ends. In germline, CDR1 is SGHTA, CDR2 FQGTGA. The CDR3 loop spans 15 amino acids. Written as DNA, the CDR3 is TGTGCCAGCAGCTTAATTAGCGCCAGGTACAATGAGCAGTTCTTC. Its protein is CASSLISARYNEQFF.

The sample holds one count of this clone. The junction does not match germline at one end; this may be a read error. The chain couples TRBV28 to TRBJ2-3; 7 nucleotides agree with TRBD2. Germline CDR1 is MDHEN and CDR2 is SYDVKM. There are 14 residues in the CDR3. CDR3 protein: CASSSAGSKDTQYF. DNA of the CDR3: TGTGCCAGCAGTTCAGCGGGGAGCAAAGATACGCAGTATTTT.

The chain combines TRBV5-4 with TRBJ1-3, with D possibly matching TRBD1 (5 bases). The CDR3 covers 15 residues. V lost 1 base to trimming and J lost 0 bases, with 8 bases between them. Germline V gene sequence: CDR1 SGHNT, CDR2 YYREEE (reference sequence). The CDR3 is CASSLRQSSGNTIYF. The CDR3 DNA reads TGTGCCAGCAGCTTGAGACAGAGCTCTGGAAACACCATATATTTT.

The chain has TRBV27 and TRBJ1-6; no clear D. Germline-derived CDR1 and CDR2 are MNHEY and SMNVEV (reference sequence). The CDR3 runs to 17 residues. The V and J ends lost 3 bases and 6 bases respectively, with 18 bases between them. CDR3 region: CASSLVPGRSFNSPLHF. The CDR3 bases are TGTGCCAGCAGTTTGGTCCCGGGTAGGAGTTTTAATTCACCCCTCCACTTT.

The genes are TRBV5-1 and TRBJ2-3; 14 bases match TRBD2. CDR3 length: 17 amino acids. From germline, CDR1 is SGHRS and CDR2 YFSETQ. With V trimmed by 4 bases and J by 2 bases, 6 bases remained unmatched. This chain's CDR3 is CASSRRTSGGFTDTQYF. CDR3 bases: TGCGCCAGCAGCCGTCGGACTAGCGGGGGGTTCACAGATACGCAGTATTTT.

This rearrangement joins TRBV4-1 to TRBJ2-3; D call uncertain. Trimming shortened V by 0 bases and J by 6 bases, and 10 bases separated the two germline ends. Germline CDR1 is MGHRA and CDR2 is YSYEKL. This CDR3 is built from 14 residues. CDR3 nucleotide sequence: TGCGCCAGCAGCCAAGAGGGGTGGCCGGATACGCAGTATTTT. Residues: CASSQEGWPDTQYF.

The V gene is TRBV6-5, the J gene TRBJ2-7; 7 bases fit TRBD1. Germline trimming cut 5 bases from V and 4 bases from J; bases unmatched to any gene: 5. CDR1 and CDR2 from the germline V gene are MNHEY and SVGAGI. CDR3 length equals 13 residues. The CDR3 DNA is TGTGCCAGCAGTAGGGCCAGGGGGTACGAGCAGTACTTC. It yields the protein CASSRARGYEQYF.